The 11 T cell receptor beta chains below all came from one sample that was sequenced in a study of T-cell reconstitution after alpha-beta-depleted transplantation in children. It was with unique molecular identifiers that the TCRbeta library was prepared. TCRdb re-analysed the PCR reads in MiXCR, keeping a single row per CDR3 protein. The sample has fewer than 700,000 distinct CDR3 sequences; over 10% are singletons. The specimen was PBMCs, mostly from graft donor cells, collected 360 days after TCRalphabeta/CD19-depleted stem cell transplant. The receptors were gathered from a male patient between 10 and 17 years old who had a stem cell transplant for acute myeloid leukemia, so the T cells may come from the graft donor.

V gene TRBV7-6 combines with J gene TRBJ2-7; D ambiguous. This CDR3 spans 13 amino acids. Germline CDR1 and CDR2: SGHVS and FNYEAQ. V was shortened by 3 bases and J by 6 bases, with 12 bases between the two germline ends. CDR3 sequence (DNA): TGTGCCAGCAGCTTTAAGTTAAAGGGCGAGCAGTACTTC. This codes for CASSFKLKGEQYF.

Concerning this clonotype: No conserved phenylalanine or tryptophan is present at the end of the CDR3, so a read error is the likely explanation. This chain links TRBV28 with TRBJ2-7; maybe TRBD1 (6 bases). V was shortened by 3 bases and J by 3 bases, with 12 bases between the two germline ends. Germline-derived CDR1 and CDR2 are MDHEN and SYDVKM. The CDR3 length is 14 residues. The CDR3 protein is CASSLETGLYEQYC. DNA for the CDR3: TGTGCCAGCAGTTTGGAGACAGGCCTCTACGAGCAGTACTGC.

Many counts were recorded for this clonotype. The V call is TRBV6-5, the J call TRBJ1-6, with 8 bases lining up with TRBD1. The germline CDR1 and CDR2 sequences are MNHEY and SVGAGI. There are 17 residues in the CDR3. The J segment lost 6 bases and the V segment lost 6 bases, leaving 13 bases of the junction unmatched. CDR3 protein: CASRLTFRQGSNSPLHF. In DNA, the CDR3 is TGTGCCAGCAGACTTACTTTTCGACAGGGGAGTAATTCACCCCTCCACTTT.

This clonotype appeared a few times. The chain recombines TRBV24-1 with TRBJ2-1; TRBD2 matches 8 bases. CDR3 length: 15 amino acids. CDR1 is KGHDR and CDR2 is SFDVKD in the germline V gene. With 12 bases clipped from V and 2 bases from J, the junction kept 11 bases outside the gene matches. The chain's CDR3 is CAAYFSGAPYNEQFF. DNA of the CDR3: TGTGCCGCGTATTTTAGCGGGGCCCCCTACAATGAGCAGTTCTTC.

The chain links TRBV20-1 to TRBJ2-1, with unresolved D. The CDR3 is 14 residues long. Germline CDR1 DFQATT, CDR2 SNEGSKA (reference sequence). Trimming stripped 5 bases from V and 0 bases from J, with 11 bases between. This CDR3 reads CSACDSSSYNEQFF. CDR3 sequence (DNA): TGCAGTGCTTGCGACTCGAGCTCCTACAATGAGCAGTTCTTC.

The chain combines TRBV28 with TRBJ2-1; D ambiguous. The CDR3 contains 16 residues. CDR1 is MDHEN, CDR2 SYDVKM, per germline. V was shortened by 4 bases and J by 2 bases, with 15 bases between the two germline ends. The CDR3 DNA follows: TGTGCCAGCAGTTCCTCCCAATCCCCACCCTACAATGAGCAGTTCTTC. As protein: CASSSSQSPPYNEQFF.

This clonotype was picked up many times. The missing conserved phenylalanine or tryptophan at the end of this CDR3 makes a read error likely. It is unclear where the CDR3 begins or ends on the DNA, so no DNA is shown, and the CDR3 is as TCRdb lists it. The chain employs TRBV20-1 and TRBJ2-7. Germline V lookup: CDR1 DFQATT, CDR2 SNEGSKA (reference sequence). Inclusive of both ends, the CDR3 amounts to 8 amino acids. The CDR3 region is CSARWIGP.

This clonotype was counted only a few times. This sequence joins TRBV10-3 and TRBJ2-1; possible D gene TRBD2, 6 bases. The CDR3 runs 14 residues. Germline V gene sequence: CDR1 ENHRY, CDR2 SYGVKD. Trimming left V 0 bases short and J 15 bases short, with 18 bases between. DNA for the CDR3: TGTGCCATCAGTGAGTCGATGCTCGGGACTCGACGGTTCTTC. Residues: CAISESMLGTRRFF.

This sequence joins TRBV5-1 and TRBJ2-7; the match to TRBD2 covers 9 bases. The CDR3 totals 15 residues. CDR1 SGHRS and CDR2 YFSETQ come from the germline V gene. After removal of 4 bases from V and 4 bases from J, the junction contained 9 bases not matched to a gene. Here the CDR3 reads CASSPRRGRGYEQYF. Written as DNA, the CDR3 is TGCGCCAGCAGCCCCCGCCGCGGGAGGGGTTACGAGCAGTACTTC.

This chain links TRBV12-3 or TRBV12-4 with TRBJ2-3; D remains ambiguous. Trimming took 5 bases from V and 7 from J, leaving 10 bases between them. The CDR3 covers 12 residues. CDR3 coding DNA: TGTGCCAGCAGTCCACTTACACATACGCAGTATTTT. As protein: CASSPLTHTQYF.

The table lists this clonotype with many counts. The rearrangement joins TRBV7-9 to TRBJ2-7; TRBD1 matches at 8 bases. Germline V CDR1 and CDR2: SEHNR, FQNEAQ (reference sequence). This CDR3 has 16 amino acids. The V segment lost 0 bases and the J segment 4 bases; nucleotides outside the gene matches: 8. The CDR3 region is CASSLALGQAVYEQYF. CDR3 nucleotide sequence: TGTGCCAGCAGCTTAGCGCTGGGACAGGCTGTGTACGAGCAGTACTTC.